The 29 T cell receptor beta chains listed next were all sequenced from one sample in a study of blood T cell repertoires in COVID-19. Libraries were prepared by immunoSEQ multiplex PCR; TCRdb keeps only in-frame clonotypes and omits some of them. The sample contains fewer than 400,000 clones, roughly nine tenths of which appear only once. Sequenced material: peripheral blood. These receptors all come from a woman between 25 and 40 years old with COVID-19, enrolled during active disease.

This rearrangement joins TRBV18 to TRBJ1-4; D call uncertain. This CDR3 comprises 13 residues. Trimming removed 8 bases from V and 5 bases from J, with 12 bases in between. In germline, CDR1 is KGHSH, CDR2 LQKENI. The CDR3 here is CASREGRNEKLFF. For the CDR3, the DNA is TGTGCCAGCAGGGAAGGGAGGAATGAAAAACTGTTTTTT. The complete variable domain, with remaining parts taken from reference TRBV18 and TRBJ1-4, reads NAGVMQNPRHLVRRRGQEARLRCSPMKGHSHVYWYRQLPEEGLKFMVYLQKENIIDESGMPKERFSAEFPKEGPSILRIQQVVRGDSAAYFCASREGRNEKLFFGSGTQLSVL.

V is TRBV4-1 and J is TRBJ1-6, with a tentative D call TRBD1 (6 bases). Germline values: CDR1 MGHRA, CDR2 YSYEKL. The ends were cut back, 1 base at V and 7 bases at J, with 11 bases in the middle. The CDR3 loop spans 15 amino acids. CDR3 residues: CASSQVDRSNSPLHF. The CDR3 nucleotides are TGCGCCAGCAGCCAAGTAGACAGGAGCAATTCACCCCTCCACTTT.

The chain recombines TRBV6-1 with TRBJ2-3; 10 nucleotides match TRBD2. V dropped 2 bases and J dropped 6; count of bases not matched to a gene: 14. Per the germline V gene, CDR1 is MNHNS and CDR2 is SASEGT. The CDR3 sequence is 18 residues long. The CDR3 DNA is TGTGCCAGCAGTGAATTCTCGCCTAGCGGGGGCCCCCAGGATACGCAGTATTTT. Translation: CASSEFSPSGGPQDTQYF.

The chain carries TRBV6-5 and TRBJ1-2; D is unresolved. The CDR3 contains 13 residues. Trimming cost V 7 bases and J 4 bases, with 13 bases left between them. Germline V lookup: CDR1 MNHEY, CDR2 SVGAGI. CDR3 protein: CASTQSPSYGYTF. CDR3 sequence (DNA): TGTGCCAGCACTCAATCCCCCAGCTATGGCTACACCTTC.

This clone showed up just a few times. The chain couples TRBV4-2 to TRBJ2-7; TRBD2 matches 9 bases. This CDR3 is built from 17 residues. With V trimmed by 0 bases and J by 6 bases, 12 bases remained unmatched. Germline V lookup: CDR1 LGHNA, CDR2 YNFKEQ. The CDR3 sequence: CASSQESPGGGAFEQYF. CDR3 DNA sequence: TGTGCCAGCAGCCAAGAATCCCCCGGCGGGGGGGCCTTCGAGCAGTACTTC.

The V gene is TRBV27, the J gene TRBJ1-2; D uncertain. Germline V CDR1 and CDR2: MNHEY, SMNVEV (reference sequence). Deletions cut 5 bases from V and 0 bases from J, with 13 bases between. This CDR3 spans 15 amino acids. The DNA of the CDR3 is TGTGCCAGCAGTCCTCTCCGGGAGACTAACTATGGCTACACCTTC. It encodes CASSPLRETNYGYTF.

This chain uses TRBV19 with TRBJ1-5; D ambiguous. Germline V CDR1 and CDR2: LNHDA, SQIVND (reference sequence). CDR3 length equals 14 residues. V was pared by 0 bases and J by 2 bases, with 5 bases between. The CDR3 is CASSIEAGNQPQHF. The CDR3 DNA reads as TGTGCCAGTAGTATAGAGGCAGGCAATCAGCCCCAGCATTTT.

The genes are TRBV4-3 and TRBJ1-1; 8 bases map to TRBD1. The CDR3 covers 18 residues. The junction had 14 bases not matched to a gene; V was cut back by 2 bases and J by 3 bases. Germline V gene sequence: CDR1 LGHNA, CDR2 YSLEER. CDR3 in amino acids: CASSQPPGTGGEDTEAFF. CDR3 coding DNA: TGCGCCAGCAGCCAACCCCCTGGGACAGGAGGGGAGGACACTGAAGCTTTCTTT.

This clone was observed a few times. The gene calls are TRBV4-1 and TRBJ1-6; D possibly corresponds to TRBD1 (6 bases). Trimming took 3 bases from V and 14 from J, leaving 26 bases between them. Looked up from germline, CDR1 is MGHRA and CDR2 is YSYEKL. This CDR3 has 17 amino acids. As DNA, the CDR3 is TGCGCCAGCAGCCACCCTCAACTTGCAGGGGAGAGGCCATCCCTCCACTTT. Amino acid sequence: CASSHPQLAGERPSLHF.

The rearrangement uses TRBV6-7 and TRBJ1-5, with D perhaps TRBD1 (5 bases). TRBV6-7 falls under the ORF class, with uncertain function. Trimming removed 6 bases at V and 3 bases at J, with 9 bases between. The CDR3 has 13 amino acids. CDR3 coding DNA: TGTGCCAGCAGGGTCAGGGTCAATCAGCCCCAGCATTTT. Amino acid sequence: CASRVRVNQPQHF.

Worth noting for this clone: The same CDR3 also results from other DNA sequences found in this sample. The V and J genes are TRBV3-1 (or the pseudogene TRBV3-2) and TRBJ1-6; TRBD1 aligns across 8 bases. CDR3 length: 14 amino acids. Germline trimming cut 4 bases from V and 7 bases from J; bases unmatched to any gene: 3. Germline CDR1 reads LGHDT; CDR2 reads YNNKEL (reference sequence). The CDR3 region has the DNA TGTGCCAGCAGCCGGACAGGGAAGAATTCACCCCTCCACTTT. This sequence encodes CASSRTGKNSPLHF.

This clone was picked up one time. The rearrangement uses TRBV2 and TRBJ1-1; D possibly corresponds to TRBD1 (6 bases). The CDR3 loop spans 14 amino acids. CDR1 and CDR2 from the germline V gene are SNHLY and FYNNEI. V lost 4 bases and J lost 3, with 12 bases in between. The CDR3 loop is CASSGIRGYTEAFF. The CDR3 bases are TGTGCCAGCAGTGGGATCAGGGGTTACACTGAAGCTTTCTTT.

CDR3 region: CASSHDSGELFF. CDR3 nucleotide sequence: TGTGCCAGCAGCCACGACAGCGGGGAGCTGTTTTTT. V and J are TRBV4-2 and TRBJ2-2; D is perhaps TRBD1 (5 bases). The germline CDR1 and CDR2 sequences are LGHNA and YNFKEQ. The CDR3 runs 12 residues. V was pared by 3 bases and J by 7 bases, with 6 bases between.

This clone appeared a single time. The genes are TRBV13 and TRBJ2-5; tentatively, D is TRBD1 (6 bases). Germline loops: CDR1 PRHDT, CDR2 FYEKMQ (reference sequence). Trimming pared 0 bases from V and 1 base from J, leaving 9 bases between. This CDR3 contains 15 residues. CDR3 loop: CASSLGGQLQETQYF. DNA for the CDR3: TGTGCCAGCAGCTTAGGGGGACAACTCCAAGAGACCCAGTACTTC. The entire variable domain, with the rest obtained from reference TRBV13 and TRBJ2-5, is as follows: AAGVIQSPRHLIKEKRETATLKCYPIPRHDTVYWYQQGPGQDPQFLISFYEKMQSDKGSIPDRFSAQQFSDYHSELNMSSLELGDSALYFCASSLGGQLQETQYFGPGTRLLVL.

The rearrangement links TRBV3-1 (or the pseudogene TRBV3-2) to TRBJ1-6, with D uncertain. CDR3 length equals 18 residues. V lost 7 bases and J lost 4, with 23 bases in between. Per germline, CDR1 LGHDT and CDR2 YNNKEL (reference sequence). The CDR3 region is CASNPPNQATGYNSPLHF. The CDR3 DNA is TGTGCCAGCAACCCACCGAATCAGGCGACCGGATATAATTCACCCCTCCACTTT.

The chain uses TRBV28 and TRBJ2-1; 9 nucleotides match TRBD1. This CDR3 is 15 amino acids long. Unmatched junction bases numbered 5, after V lost 4 bases and J lost 4 bases. CDR1 and CDR2 from the germline V gene are MDHEN and SYDVKM. This chain's CDR3 is CASSSRTGDYNEQFF. CDR3 in DNA: TGTGCCAGCAGTTCCCGGACAGGGGATTACAATGAGCAGTTCTTC.

As DNA, the CDR3 is TGTGCCAGCTCCCCGGGACAGGGAGTCTATGGCTACACCTTC. It codes for CASSPGQGVYGYTF. The rearrangement joins TRBV18 to TRBJ1-2; 9 bases agree with TRBD1. Germline V CDR1 and CDR2: KGHSH, LQKENI. CDR3 length: 14 residues. The V segment lost 6 bases and the J segment 4 bases; nucleotides outside the gene matches: 6.

V gene TRBV30 combines with J gene TRBJ1-6; 10 bases agree with TRBD1. This CDR3 region has 15 residues. J was trimmed by 7 bases and V by 2 bases; bases with no gene match: 5. CDR1 is GTSNPN, CDR2 SVGIG, per germline (reference sequence). Here the CDR3 reads CAWSTRQGANSPLHF. CDR3 nucleotides: TGTGCCTGGAGTACGAGACAGGGGGCGAATTCACCCCTCCACTTT.

The chain combines TRBV12-3 or TRBV12-4 with TRBJ2-7; 10 bases match TRBD1. The V segment lost 8 bases and the J segment 4 bases; nucleotides outside the gene matches: 2. This CDR3 is built from 12 residues. The DNA for the CDR3 is TGTGCCAGCGGACAGGGGGAGTACGAGCAGTACTTC. It specifies CASGQGEYEQYF.

The rearrangement uses TRBV6-5 and TRBJ1-2, with 9 nucleotides matching TRBD1. From germline, CDR1 is MNHEY and CDR2 SVGAGI. The CDR3 covers 12 residues. V lost 10 bases, J lost 11 bases, and 11 bases stayed unmatched. Written as DNA, the CDR3 is TGTGCCACGTACCGGGACAGGGAACCTTACACCTTC. The encoded protein is CATYRDREPYTF.

This chain joins TRBV6-6 and TRBJ1-2; D ambiguous. The CDR3 runs 14 residues. V lost 2 bases and J lost 7, with 14 bases in between. Germline V gives CDR1 MNHNY, CDR2 SVGAGI (reference sequence). CDR3 protein: CASSYRRSSLGYTF. CDR3 DNA sequence: TGTGCCAGCAGTTACAGGAGGTCGTCTCTTGGCTACACCTTC.

The chain joins TRBV4-2 to TRBJ2-1, with 10 bases fitting TRBD2. J was trimmed by 2 bases and V by 1 base; bases with no gene match: 5. Germline V lookup: CDR1 LGHNA, CDR2 YNFKEQ. This CDR3 comprises 17 residues. The DNA for the CDR3 is TGTGCCAGCAGCCAAGGGGTAGCGGGGGGACCCTACAATGAGCAGTTCTTC. Translation gives CASSQGVAGGPYNEQFF.

V usage is TRBV2 and J usage is TRBJ1-1; D call uncertain. Trimming pared 6 bases from V and 8 bases from J, leaving 19 bases between. Germline lookup yields CDR1 SNHLY and CDR2 FYNNEI. This CDR3 is 14 amino acids long. CDR3 nucleotides: TGTGCCAGCAGGGCCTTTAGCGGGTCCCTAGAAGCTTTCTTT. Translation gives CASRAFSGSLEAFF.

V gene TRBV12-3 or TRBV12-4 combines with J gene TRBJ1-5, with a weak D call TRBD1 (5 bases). Trimming left V 7 bases short and J 6 bases short, with 10 bases between. The CDR3 contains 12 residues. CDR3 coding DNA: TGTGCCAGCACCTTGGGGGGTCAGCCCCAGCATTTT. Residues: CASTLGGQPQHF.

V usage is TRBV9 and J usage is TRBJ1-1, with D hard to call. Per the germline V gene, CDR1 is SGDLS and CDR2 is YYNGEE. The CDR3 loop spans 17 amino acids. Trimming stripped 0 bases from V and 1 base from J, with 16 bases between. CDR3 loop: CASSVDPGMKENTEAFF. CDR3 DNA sequence: TGTGCCAGCAGCGTAGATCCGGGAATGAAAGAGAACACTGAAGCTTTCTTT.

As DNA, the CDR3 is TGTGCCAGCAGTGACCCCGGGACAGGGGACTATGGCTACACCTTC. Encoded protein: CASSDPGTGDYGYTF. The chain recombines TRBV6-1 with TRBJ1-2, with 10 bases fitting TRBD1. There are 15 residues in the CDR3. The J segment lost 3 bases and the V segment lost 3 bases, leaving 4 bases of the junction unmatched. The germline V gene encodes CDR1 MNHNS and CDR2 SASEGT.

This clone was counted a single time. The chain couples TRBV5-8 to TRBJ1-1; tentatively, D is TRBD1 (6 bases). This CDR3 comprises 15 residues. Germline lookup yields CDR1 SGHTS and CDR2 YDEGEE. V was shortened by 4 bases and J by 10 bases, with 23 bases between the two germline ends. The CDR3 protein is CASSLKGGAFVGAFF. The DNA for the CDR3 is TGTGCCAGCAGCCTCAAGGGGGGGGCTTTTGTGGGAGCTTTCTTT.

The chain links TRBV6-5 to TRBJ2-7; a weak D match, TRBD1 (6 bases). Trimming cost V 6 bases and J 3 bases, with 12 bases left between them. The CDR3 is 13 residues long. Germline assignment: CDR1 MNHEY and CDR2 SVGAGI. The DNA of the CDR3 is TGTGCCAGCAGCGTAGGACAGATCTACGAGCAGTACTTC. Translation: CASSVGQIYEQYF.

The CDR3 loop is CASSKTRQGNYGYTF. The CDR3, as DNA: TGCGCCAGCAGCAAAACCAGACAGGGAAACTATGGCTACACCTTC. J is TRBJ1-2 and V is TRBV4-3, with TRBD1 matching over 7 bases. CDR1 and CDR2 from the germline V gene are LGHNA and YSLEER. The CDR3 covers 15 residues. After removal of 5 bases from V and 2 bases from J, the junction contained 8 bases not matched to a gene.